The T cell receptor (beta chain) described here comes from a study of blood T cell repertoires in COVID-19. Assay: immunoSEQ multiplex PCR; the TCRdb copy retains only in-frame clones and omits some. The repertoire consists of about 76,000 clones, with roughly 90% occurring once and the leading ten covering roughly 1.5%. Looked up from germline, CDR1 is SGHDT and CDR2 is YYEEEE. The CDR3 is made up of 18 amino acids. The V gene lost 3 bases and the J gene lost 0 bases, with 16 bases spanning the gap. V is TRBV5-6 and J is TRBJ2-6; D is possibly TRBD1 (5 bases). Sequenced: peripheral blood. The sequence was collected from a man between 45 and 60 years old with acute or convalescent COVID-19. CDR3: CASSSPTDISSGANVLTF. In nucleotides, the CDR3 is TGTGCCAGCAGCTCCCCGACAGACATCAGCTCTGGGGCCAACGTCCTGACTTTC. The variable domain in full, completed from reference TRBV5-6 and TRBJ2-6, reads DAGVTQSPTHLIKTRGQQVTLRCSPKSGHDTVSWYQQALGQGPQFIFQYYEEEERQRGNFPDRFSGHQFPNYSSELNVNALLLGDSALYLCASSSPTDISSGANVLTFGAGSRLTVL.